This TCR beta chain was captured in a study of T cell responses to AZD1222 COVID-19 vaccine. This table comes from immunoSEQ multiplex PCR, and its TCRdb copy is limited to in-frame clones, with some not included. The table lists tens of thousands of clones, 88% of them singletons, with around 4.4% in the top ten. V shed 6 bases, J shed 5 bases, and the junction held 5 bases outside the gene matches. The V gene's germline CDR1 is MNHEY and CDR2 SVGAGI. The CDR3 length is 14 residues. The chain links TRBV6-5 to TRBJ1-5; TRBD1 matches at 9 bases. The sample in question was peripheral blood, obtained 28 days after the second dose of the MenACWY control vaccine. The source of this sequence is an adult who received the MenACWY meningococcal vaccine as a control. DNA of the CDR3: TGTGCCAGCAGACGGGGACAGGGATATCAGCCCCAGCATTTT. It yields the protein CASRRGQGYQPQHF.